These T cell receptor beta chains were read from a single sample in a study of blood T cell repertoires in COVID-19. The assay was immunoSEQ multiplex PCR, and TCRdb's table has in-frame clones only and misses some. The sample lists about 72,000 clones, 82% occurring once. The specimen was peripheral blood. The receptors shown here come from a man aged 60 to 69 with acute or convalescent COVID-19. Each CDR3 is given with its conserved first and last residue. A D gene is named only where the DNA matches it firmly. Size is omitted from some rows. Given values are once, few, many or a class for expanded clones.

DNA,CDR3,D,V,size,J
TGCGCCAGCAGCTTGGGACAGGGTGGGAACACTGAAGCTTTCTTT,CASSLGQGGNTEAFF,TRBD1,TRBV5-1,NA,TRBJ1-1
TGTGCCAGCAGCGGGAGGGGGATCAACACCGGGGAGCTGTTTTTT,CASSGRGINTGELFF,NA,TRBV11-2,NA,TRBJ2-2
TGCGCCAGCAGCTTCCAGGGCGCGGGGACTAATGAAAAACTGTTTTTT,CASSFQGAGTNEKLFF,NA,TRBV5-1,NA,TRBJ1-4
TGTGCCAGCAGTGAAGACGACAGGGCTAACTATGGCTACACCTTC,CASSEDDRANYGYTF,TRBD1,TRBV6-1,few,TRBJ1-2
TGTGCCAGCAGCCAAGTATTACAGGGGGCGCGGAATGAAAAACTGTTTTTT,CASSQVLQGARNEKLFF,TRBD1,TRBV4-2,many,TRBJ1-4
TGTGCCACCAGCAGAGCCGGGGTTACTGGAAACACCATATATTTT,CATSRAGVTGNTIYF,NA,TRBV15,NA,TRBJ1-3
TGCGCCAGCAGCCAACAGGGACCATCCTACGAGCAGTACTTC,CASSQQGPSYEQYF,NA,TRBV5-1,NA,TRBJ2-7
TGTGCCAGCAGCTTAATGGGAGCAAGCTATGGCTACACCTTC,CASSLMGASYGYTF,NA,TRBV13,NA,TRBJ1-2
TGCGCCAGCAGCCGAAGACCCGGGGACAATTCCTACAATGAGCAGTTCTTC,CASSRRPGDNSYNEQFF,NA,TRBV5-1,NA,TRBJ2-1
TGTGCCAGCAGCTTAGATGGAGCCGCACAAGAGACCCAGTACTTC,CASSLDGAAQETQYF,NA,TRBV11-2,NA,TRBJ2-5
TGTGCCAGTAGTACCGGGACAGGAAGCAATCAGCCCCAGCATTTT,CASSTGTGSNQPQHF,TRBD1,TRBV19,NA,TRBJ1-5
TGTGCCAGTAGTATAGCGGCTGACAGGGGGGCTTTCAACTATGGCTACACCTTC,CASSIAADRGAFNYGYTF,TRBD1,TRBV19,few,TRBJ1-2
TGTGCCAGCGCCCCTTCGGGGGGCAGAGGCTACACCTTC,CASAPSGGRGYTF,NA,TRBV12-3/TRBV12-4,NA,TRBJ1-2
TGTGCCAGCAGCTTAGAGTCGGACAGTTACGAGCATTACTTC,CASSLESDSYEHYF,NA,TRBV7-6,NA,TRBJ2-7
TGTGCCTGGAGTTCCGGGACAGGGAGATCACCCCTCCACTTT,CAWSSGTGRSPLHF,TRBD1,TRBV30,NA,TRBJ1-6
TGTGCCAGCAGTTCCTCTAGTAACATTCAGTACTTC,CASSSSSNIQYF,NA,TRBV6-2/TRBV6-3,NA,TRBJ2-4
TGTGCCAGCAGTTACGGGACAGTTACTAATTCACCCCTCCACTTT,CASSYGTVTNSPLHF,TRBD1,TRBV6-2/TRBV6-3,NA,TRBJ1-6
TGTGCCAGTAGTTCTCGGACTAGCGGGTGGGCAGATACGCAGTATTTT,CASSSRTSGWADTQYF,TRBD2,TRBV19,NA,TRBJ2-3
TGTGCCAGCAGTCGGGGACAGCCAAACACTGAAGCTTTCTTT,CASSRGQPNTEAFF,TRBD1,TRBV6-5,once,TRBJ1-1
TGTGCCAGTTCCTTGCGGGTAGATAGCAATCAGCCCCAGCATTTT,CASSLRVDSNQPQHF,NA,TRBV6-5,once,TRBJ1-5
TGTGCCAGCGAGGATCGGGACAGGGGTGAAAAACTGTTTTTT,CASEDRDRGEKLFF,TRBD1,TRBV6-5,few,TRBJ1-4
TGTGCCAGCAGCCAAGGATTGGGGGCGAGTGAGCAGTACTTC,CASSQGLGASEQYF,NA,TRBV3-1/TRBV3-2,NA,TRBJ2-7
TGTGCCAGCAGTTACAGAGCGGGGACGTCAGATACGCAGTATTTT,CASSYRAGTSDTQYF,TRBD2,TRBV6-6,NA,TRBJ2-3
TGTGCCAGCAGCTTAACAGGGGGGACAGGAAACACCATATATTTT,CASSLTGGTGNTIYF,TRBD1,TRBV7-2,once,TRBJ1-3
TGTGCCAGCAGACAAGTGACTAGCGGTTCGGTTCAGTACTTC,CASRQVTSGSVQYF,TRBD2,TRBV7-2,once,TRBJ2-4
TGTGCCAGCAGCTTAGGTCAGTCCTCCTATAATTCACCCCTCCACTTT,CASSLGQSSYNSPLHF,NA,TRBV11-2,NA,TRBJ1-6
TGTGCCAGCAGACCCGAATTCGACAGGGGAGTCACTGAAGCTTTCTTT,CASRPEFDRGVTEAFF,TRBD1,TRBV6-6,NA,TRBJ1-1
TGTGCCAGCAGTCCACAACCGGGATATGAGCAGTTCTTC,CASSPQPGYEQFF,NA,TRBV6-6,NA,TRBJ2-1
TGTGCCAGCAGCACCCAGGGGGACTCTGGAAACACCATATATTTT,CASSTQGDSGNTIYF,TRBD1,TRBV5-4,NA,TRBJ1-3
TGTGCCAGCAGCCGGTACCGGGACAGGACATACAATGAGCAGTTCTTC,CASSRYRDRTYNEQFF,TRBD1,TRBV14,NA,TRBJ2-1
TGTGCCAGCAGTTTACGGCGGATGAACACTGAAGCTTTCTTT,CASSLRRMNTEAFF,NA,TRBV6-2/TRBV6-3,NA,TRBJ1-1
TGTGCCAGCACGGCCAGGCAGCCCAACCTCAATGAGCAGTTCTTC,CASTARQPNLNEQFF,NA,TRBV6-9,NA,TRBJ2-1
TGTGCCAGCAGTTACCGAGGACTAGCGGGGGCTCAAAGCTCCTACAATGAGCAGTTCTTC,CASSYRGLAGAQSSYNEQFF,TRBD2,TRBV6-2/TRBV6-3,NA,TRBJ2-1
TGTGCCAGCGTAGGGAGCGACGAGCAGTACTTC,CASVGSDEQYF,NA,TRBV2,NA,TRBJ2-7
TGTGCCAGTAGTATTTTGGGCTCCTATGGCTACACCTTC,CASSILGSYGYTF,NA,TRBV19,NA,TRBJ1-2
TGTGCCAGCACCTCCGGGACAGCTAATTTCTACGAGCAGTACTTC,CASTSGTANFYEQYF,TRBD1,TRBV6-5,NA,TRBJ2-7
TGCAGGACAGGCCTTTTTGATACGCAGTATTTT,CRTGLFDTQYF,NA,TRBV20-1,NA,TRBJ2-3
TGTGCCAGCACCCCGGGACTAGCGGGGGCGCTCTCCTACGAGCAGTACTTC,CASTPGLAGALSYEQYF,TRBD2,TRBV5-4,NA,TRBJ2-7
TGTGCCAGCGGGGATTGGATAGGGAGTAGCACAGATACGCAGTATTTT,CASGDWIGSSTDTQYF,NA,TRBV3-1/TRBV3-2,NA,TRBJ2-3
TGTGCCAGCAGTCCAATTCAGGGGAATTCTCGGTATGGCTACACCTTC,CASSPIQGNSRYGYTF,NA,TRBV27,NA,TRBJ1-2
TGTGCCAGCAGTTATTCAGGGGGACCGAACACTGAAGCTTTCTTT,CASSYSGGPNTEAFF,TRBD1,TRBV6-5,NA,TRBJ1-1
TGTGCCAGCAGCCAGGATAGGTACGGAAACACCATATATTTT,CASSQDRYGNTIYF,NA,TRBV5-4,NA,TRBJ1-3
TGTGCCACTTCAAGCGTTCTCCGTAACTATGGCTACACCTTC,CATSSVLRNYGYTF,NA,TRBV15,NA,TRBJ1-2
TGTGCCAGCAGTTCGACAAAACAGGGGACTGGAAACACCATATATTTT,CASSSTKQGTGNTIYF,TRBD1,TRBV6-6,NA,TRBJ1-3
TGTGCCATCAGTGGAGGGACAGGGGATCAGCCCCAGCATTTT,CAISGGTGDQPQHF,TRBD1,TRBV10-3,NA,TRBJ1-5
TGCGCCAGCAGCCAAGAACCTCTTAGGGGTGAGCAGTTCTTC,CASSQEPLRGEQFF,NA,TRBV4-1,once,TRBJ2-1
TGCGCCAGCGGCTCGGGTGGTGGCTACACCTTC,CASGSGGGYTF,NA,TRBV5-1,once,TRBJ1-2
TGTGCCTGGGGGACAGGCACCTATAATTCACCCCTCCACTTT,CAWGTGTYNSPLHF,TRBD1,TRBV30,NA,TRBJ1-6
TGTGCCAGCAGCCTAGGACAGGGAGGGTCTGGGGCCAACGTCCTGACTTTC,CASSLGQGGSGANVLTF,NA,TRBV5-8,NA,TRBJ2-6
TGTGCCAGCAGTAGTGAGGTGAACACTGAAGCTTTCTTT,CASSSEVNTEAFF,NA,TRBV6-5,NA,TRBJ1-1
TGTGCCAGCAGTTACTCGAGCGGACTCGGCTACACCTTC,CASSYSSGLGYTF,NA,TRBV6-2/TRBV6-3,NA,TRBJ1-2